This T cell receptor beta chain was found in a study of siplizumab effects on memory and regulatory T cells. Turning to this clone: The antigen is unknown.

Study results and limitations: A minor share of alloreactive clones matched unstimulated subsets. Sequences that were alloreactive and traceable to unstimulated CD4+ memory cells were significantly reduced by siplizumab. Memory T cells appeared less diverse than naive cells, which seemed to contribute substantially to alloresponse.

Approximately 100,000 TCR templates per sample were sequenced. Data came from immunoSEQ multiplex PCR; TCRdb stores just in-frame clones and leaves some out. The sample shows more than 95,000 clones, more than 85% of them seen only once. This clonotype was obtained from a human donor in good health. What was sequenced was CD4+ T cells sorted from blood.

The CDR3: CASSLASGYEQYF. The CDR3 region has the DNA TGTGCCAGCAGCTTGGCGTCAGGGTACGAGCAGTACTTC. The V and J genes are TRBV5-8 and TRBJ2-7; possibly TRBD1 for D (5 bases). Germline V gives CDR1 SGHTS, CDR2 YDEGEE. The CDR3 has 13 residues. V was clipped by 0 bases and J by 4 bases, with 8 bases between them.